One sample yielded the 7 T cell receptor beta chains listed below, sequenced in a study of blood T cell repertoires in COVID-19. Measured with immunoSEQ multiplex PCR; TCRdb has only the in-frame clones, and not every one. The data show about 200,000 clones, with 65% to 90% seen just once and approximately 4.8% held by the top ten. Sequences were obtained from PBMCs or T cells enriched from blood (not recorded which). The receptors derive from a woman aged 25-40 years who had been exposed to COVID-19.

The table lists this clone with a count of one. The chain recombines TRBV20-1 with TRBJ1-2, with 8 positions matching TRBD1. This CDR3 has 11 amino acids. Germline CDR1 reads DFQATT; CDR2 reads SNEGSKA (reference sequence). With 8 bases clipped from V and 6 bases from J, the junction kept 5 bases outside the gene matches. CDR3: CSCQGANGYTF. CDR3 DNA: TGCAGTTGTCAGGGGGCTAATGGCTACACCTTC.

The V gene is TRBV28, the J gene TRBJ1-4; D is uncertain. Germline V gene sequence: CDR1 MDHEN, CDR2 SYDVKM. The CDR3 has 15 residues. The V gene lost 2 bases and the J gene lost 6 bases, with 13 bases spanning the gap. This chain's CDR3 is CASSLSVATHEKLFF. The CDR3 region has the DNA TGTGCCAGCAGTTTAAGTGTCGCTACTCATGAAAAACTGTTTTTT.

With respect to this clone: A read error may produce the germline difference seen at one junction end. V usage is TRBV7-3 and J usage is TRBJ2-5; tentative D call: TRBD1 (6 bases). The CDR3 totals 12 residues. Germline V lookup: CDR1 SGHTA, CDR2 FQGTGA. Here the CDR3 reads CASSYPGTPPNF. Written as DNA, the CDR3 is TGTGCCAGCAGCTACCCGGGGACACCGCCGAACTTC.

The chain carries TRBV18 and TRBJ2-3; 8 positions agree with TRBD2. The germline CDR1 and CDR2 sequences are KGHSH and LQKENI. CDR3 length: 16 residues. V shed 6 bases and J 5 bases; nucleotides not matched to a gene: 13. CDR3 sequence: CASSMNGGAHQDTQYF. CDR3 coding DNA: TGTGCCAGCTCCATGAACGGGGGGGCCCATCAAGATACGCAGTATTTT.

The V and J genes are TRBV11-2 and TRBJ2-1; no reliable D call. Germline CDR1 reads SGHAT; CDR2 reads FQNNGV. With 1 base removed from V and 6 bases from J, the gap between germline ends came to 13 bases. This CDR3 has 15 amino acids. The CDR3 is CASSLGVQRRNEQFF. Written as DNA, the CDR3 is TGTGCCAGCAGCTTAGGGGTCCAGCGTCGCAATGAGCAGTTCTTC. The whole variable domain, remainder taken from reference TRBV11-2 and TRBJ2-1, is EAGVAQSPRYKIIEKRQSVAFWCNPISGHATLYWYQQILGQGPKLLIQFQNNGVVDDSQLPKDRFSAERLKGVDSTLKIQPAKLEDSAVYLCASSLGVQRRNEQFFGPGTRLTVL.

CDR3 loop: CASSRQGSAGYTF. Written as DNA, the CDR3 is TGTGCCAGCAGTCGACAGGGGTCAGCTGGCTACACCTTC. V is TRBV2 and J is TRBJ1-2, with 8 bases fitting TRBD1. CDR3 length: 13 amino acids. Per the germline V gene, CDR1 is SNHLY and CDR2 is FYNNEI. V shed 5 bases and J 7 bases; nucleotides not matched to a gene: 6.

The rearrangement links TRBV3-1 (or the pseudogene TRBV3-2) to TRBJ2-1; no clear D gene. The CDR3 covers 16 residues. The germline CDR1 and CDR2 sequences are LGHDT and YNNKEL (reference sequence). Deletions cut 0 bases from V and 6 bases from J, with 15 bases between. The CDR3 DNA follows: TGTGCCAGCAGCCAAGATCCCAGCCTAGGAGCCAATGAGCAGTTCTTC. This translates into CASSQDPSLGANEQFF.